The sequence of this T cell receptor (beta chain) was determined in a study of graft-versus-host responses after intestinal transplantation. In the study overall: Once they had received anti-thymocyte globulin induction, all recipients took tacrolimus and steroids for approximately 3 years. Regarding the study as a whole: Recipient marrow showed GvH clones, some seen first in ileum or blood.

The assay was immunoSEQ multiplex PCR, and TCRdb's table has in-frame clones only and misses some. The sample lists thousands of clones; roughly 24% were seen once. This clone was picked up one time. The receptor comes from a human patient who was an organ donor for intestinal transplantation. The starting material was alloreactive CD4+ T cells from a mixed lymphocyte reaction culture, obtained before transplantation. Sample subset: CFSE-low proliferating T cells sorted from approximately six-day pre-transplant mixed lymphocyte reaction (GvH or HvG direction).

Here the CDR3 reads CASSQGVTGRNEQFF. In nucleotides, the CDR3 is TGCGCCAGCAGCCAAGGTGTGACAGGGCGAAATGAGCAGTTCTTC. This sequence joins TRBV4-3 and TRBJ2-1; 7 nucleotides agree with TRBD1. Trimming at V came to 1 base and at J to 7 bases, leaving 7 bases not matched to a gene. The CDR3 is 15 residues long. Germline V lookup: CDR1 LGHNA, CDR2 YSLEER.